This T cell receptor (beta chain) was identified in a study of T cells after yellow fever vaccination. CDR1 and CDR2 from the germline V gene are MDHEN and SYDVKM. CDR3 length: 13 residues. The V segment lost 6 bases and the J segment 7 bases; nucleotides outside the gene matches: 4. Findings and limits, study-wide: Re-detected after boosting: most primary clones, approximately 97% of CD4 and around 86% of CD8.

This clonotype came up many times. Its antigen remains unknown. UMIs were added to TCR cDNA along with a universal primer site when it was made by 5'RACE template switching. TCRdb independently ran MiXCR on the 5' RACE reads; one entry per CDR3 protein. The sample records approximately 110,000 distinct CDR3 sequences, roughly 8.9% being singletons. The chain combines TRBV28 with TRBJ2-1; 9 bases are a match to TRBD2. This material consisted of CD8+ T cells sorted from PBMCs, taken 45 days after the yellow fever booster vaccination. This receptor was identified in a man aged 25-40 years who received the YFV17D yellow fever vaccine. The CDR3 region is CASRIAGENEQFF. In DNA, the CDR3 is TGTGCCAGCAGAATAGCGGGAGAGAATGAGCAGTTCTTC.